This T cell receptor (beta chain) was identified in a study of blood T cell repertoires in COVID-19 (dated by TCRdb to the early 2020s). Background for the entire study: Samples covering the acute and convalescent phases of COVID-19 were provided by collaborators in the United States, Italy and Spain. A freely available public database, intended as a resource for researchers studying the immune response to SARS-CoV-2, is where the repertoires were released. The sample metadata nearly always contained a de-identified subject ID, COVID-19 status, age in years and sex. The samples were drawn from two sources: the first 160 participants of the ongoing ImmuneRACE study, and fewer than 1,500 subjects contributed by 6 global collaborators. The dataset comprised deeply sampled blood TCRbeta repertoires from subjects exposed to, actively infected with, or recovered from COVID-19. The prospective study material was composed of cDNA or gDNA derived from T cells, B-cell-depleted T cells, or PBMCs. Where available, HLA class I and class II types were obtained from metadata supplied by the sample provider rather than from assay-based typing.

TCRbeta CDR3 regions were amplified from genomic DNA using the immunoSEQ Assay, a bias-controlled multiplex PCR. Turning to the authors' computational methods: The number of nucleated cells in each sample was estimated by amplification of reference gene primers within the assay. To quantify the absolute abundance of each unique TCRbeta CDR3 rearrangement, sequence reads were collapsed and filtered. For each sample, productive Simpson clonality was calculated by taking the square root of Simpson's diversity index across productive rearrangements. Held by TCRdb, this immuneACCESS table contains in-frame sequences only and omits some clones. Under half of the omission traces to an unresolved V gene where checked; the cause of the rest is unknown. That table gives V, J and clone size, and the DNA gave D and trimming. The sample table shows tens of thousands of clones, and 85% to 90% are seen once. Approximately 22% of the sample comes from the top ten.

Broader findings and caveats from the paper: The quantity of clinical and demographic metadata differed by source and by participant and was supplied without curation.

As to this clone: Its specific antigen is unknown. Nothing much larger sits one base from this clone, and base qualities are not available.

The collaborating institutions used their own protocols to collect whole blood in K2EDTA tubes. For TCRbeta analysis, collaborators shipped samples as frozen whole blood, isolated PBMCs, or DNA extracted from either of those sample types. The CDR3 contains 16 residues, cysteine and phenylalanine counted. Only the CDR3 part of the read is kept: 48 bases, read in frame from the first base. The V and J ends are trimmed by 5 bases and 5 bases, leaving 21 bases between them. CDR1 is given as LNHDA and CDR2 as SQIVND, both from the germline V gene (reference sequence). The TCR sequence derives from a woman of 80 years or more in a cohort sampled during active or convalescent COVID-19. Recombination connected TRBV19 to TRBJ1-2; a tentative D match to TRBD1 spans 5 bases. Sequencing was performed on peripheral blood. CDR3 region: CASSSPGWGVGYGYTF. In nucleotides, the sequence is TGTGCCAGTAGTTCGCCTGGCTGGGGGGTTGGGTATGGCTACACCTTC.